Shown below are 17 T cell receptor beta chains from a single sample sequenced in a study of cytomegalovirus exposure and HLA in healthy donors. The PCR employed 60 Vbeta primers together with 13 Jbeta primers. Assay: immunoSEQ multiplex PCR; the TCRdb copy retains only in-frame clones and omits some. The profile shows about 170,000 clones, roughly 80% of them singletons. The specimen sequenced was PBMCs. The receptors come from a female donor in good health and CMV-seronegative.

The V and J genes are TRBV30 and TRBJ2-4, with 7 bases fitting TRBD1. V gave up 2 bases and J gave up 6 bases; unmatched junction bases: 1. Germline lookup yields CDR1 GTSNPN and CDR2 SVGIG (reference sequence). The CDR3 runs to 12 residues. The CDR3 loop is CAWSSGGNIQYF. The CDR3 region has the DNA TGTGCCTGGAGTTCAGGGGGAAACATTCAGTACTTC.

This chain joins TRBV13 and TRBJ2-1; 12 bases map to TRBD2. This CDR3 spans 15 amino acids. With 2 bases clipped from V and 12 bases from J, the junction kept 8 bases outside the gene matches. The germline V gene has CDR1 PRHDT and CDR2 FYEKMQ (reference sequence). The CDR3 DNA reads TGTGCCAGCAGCTTAACTAGCGGGAGGTTATCCCCGCAGTTCTTC. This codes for CASSLTSGRLSPQFF.

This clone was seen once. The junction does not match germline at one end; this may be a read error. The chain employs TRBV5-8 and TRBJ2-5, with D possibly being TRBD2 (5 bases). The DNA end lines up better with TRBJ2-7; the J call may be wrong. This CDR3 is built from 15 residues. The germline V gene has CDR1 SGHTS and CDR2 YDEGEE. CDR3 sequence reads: CAGSLVGGSSYEQYF. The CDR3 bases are TGTGCCGGCAGCTTGGTTGGTGGGAGCTCCTACGAGCAGTACTTC.

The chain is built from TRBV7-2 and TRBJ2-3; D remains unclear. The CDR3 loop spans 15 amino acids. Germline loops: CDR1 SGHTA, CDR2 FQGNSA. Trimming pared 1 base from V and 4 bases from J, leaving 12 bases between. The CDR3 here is CASSLGSASADTQYF. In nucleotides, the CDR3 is TGTGCCAGCAGCTTAGGAAGTGCTAGTGCAGATACGCAGTATTTT.

The CDR3 region has the DNA TGTGCCAGCAGCTTGTGGGCGGGGACCCAGTACTTC. Translation gives CASSLWAGTQYF. V is TRBV5-6 and J is TRBJ2-5, with D tentatively TRBD2 (5 bases). Deletions cut 1 base from V and 7 bases from J, with 8 bases between. From germline, CDR1 is SGHDT and CDR2 YYEEEE. The CDR3 has 12 residues.

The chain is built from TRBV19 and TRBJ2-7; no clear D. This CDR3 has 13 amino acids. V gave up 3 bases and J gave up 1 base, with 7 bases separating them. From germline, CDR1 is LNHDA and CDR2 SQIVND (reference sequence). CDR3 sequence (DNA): TGTGCCAGTAGTATGGCTAGGTCCTACGAGCAGTACTTC. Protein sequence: CASSMARSYEQYF.

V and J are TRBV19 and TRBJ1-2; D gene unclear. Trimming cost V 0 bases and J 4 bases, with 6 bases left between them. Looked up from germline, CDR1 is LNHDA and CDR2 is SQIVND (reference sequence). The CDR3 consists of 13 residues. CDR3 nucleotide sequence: TGTGCCAGTAGTATAGAGGGCAGCTATGGCTACACCTTC. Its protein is CASSIEGSYGYTF.

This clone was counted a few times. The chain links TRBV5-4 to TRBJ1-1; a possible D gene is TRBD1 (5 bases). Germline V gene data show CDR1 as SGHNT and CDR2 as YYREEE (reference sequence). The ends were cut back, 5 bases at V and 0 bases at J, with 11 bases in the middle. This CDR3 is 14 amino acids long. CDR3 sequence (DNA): TGTGCCAGCAGACGGGGGGGGGTGAACACTGAAGCTTTCTTT. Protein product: CASRRGGVNTEAFF.

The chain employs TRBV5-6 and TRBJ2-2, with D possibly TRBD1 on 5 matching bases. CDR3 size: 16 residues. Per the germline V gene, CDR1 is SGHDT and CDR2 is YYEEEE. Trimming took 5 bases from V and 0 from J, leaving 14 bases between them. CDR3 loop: CASRRRQRANTGELFF. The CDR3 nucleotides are TGTGCCAGCAGACGTAGACAGCGAGCGAACACCGGGGAGCTGTTTTTT.

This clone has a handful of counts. CDR3 region: CAWKGARLYGYTF. In nucleotides, the CDR3 is TGTGCCTGGAAGGGGGCTCGCCTCTATGGCTACACCTTC. The V call is TRBV30, the J call TRBJ1-2; 7 positions agree with TRBD1. This CDR3 spans 13 amino acids. Trimming took 4 bases from V and 4 from J; bases not matched to a gene: 6. CDR1 is GTSNPN and CDR2 is SVGIG in the germline V gene (reference sequence).

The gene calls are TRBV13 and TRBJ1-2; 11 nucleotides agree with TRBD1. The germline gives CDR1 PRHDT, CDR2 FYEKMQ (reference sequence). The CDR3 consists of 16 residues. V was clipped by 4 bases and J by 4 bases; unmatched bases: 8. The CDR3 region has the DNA TGTGCCAGCAGCTCAGTGGACAGGGGGCGAATCTATGGCTACACCTTC. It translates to CASSSVDRGRIYGYTF.

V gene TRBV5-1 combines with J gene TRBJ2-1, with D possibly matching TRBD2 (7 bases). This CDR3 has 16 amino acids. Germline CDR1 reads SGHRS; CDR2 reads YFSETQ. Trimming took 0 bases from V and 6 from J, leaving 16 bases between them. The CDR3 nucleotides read TGCGCCAGCAGCTTGGGGGAGGGGGTGCCCTCCAATGAGCAGTTCTTC. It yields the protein CASSLGEGVPSNEQFF. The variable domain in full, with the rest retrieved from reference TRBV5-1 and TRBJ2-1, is KAGVTQTPRYLIKTRGQQVTLSCSPISGHRSVSWYQQTPGQGLQFLFEYFSETQRNKGNFPGRFSGRQFSNSRSEMNVSTLELGDSALYLCASSLGEGVPSNEQFFGPGTRLTVL.

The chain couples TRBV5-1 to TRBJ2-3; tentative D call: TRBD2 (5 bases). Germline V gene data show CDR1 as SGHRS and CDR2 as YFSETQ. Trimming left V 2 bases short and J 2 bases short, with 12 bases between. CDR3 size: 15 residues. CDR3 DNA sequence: TGCGCCAGCAGCTTCGAGGGCCGATCCACAGATACGCAGTATTTT. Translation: CASSFEGRSTDTQYF.

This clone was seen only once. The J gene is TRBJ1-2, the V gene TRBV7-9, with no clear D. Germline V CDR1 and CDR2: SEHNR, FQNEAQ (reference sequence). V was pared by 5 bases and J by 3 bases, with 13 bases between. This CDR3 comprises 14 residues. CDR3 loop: CASSLQLTHYGYTF. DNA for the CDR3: TGTGCCAGCAGCCTCCAGTTAACGCACTATGGCTACACCTTC. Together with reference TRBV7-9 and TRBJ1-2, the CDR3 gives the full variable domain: DTGVSQNPRHKITKRGQNVTFRCDPISEHNRLYWYRQTLGQGPEFLTYFQNEAQLEKSRLLSDRFSAERPKGSFSTLEIQRTEQGDSAMYLCASSLQLTHYGYTFGSGTRLTVV.

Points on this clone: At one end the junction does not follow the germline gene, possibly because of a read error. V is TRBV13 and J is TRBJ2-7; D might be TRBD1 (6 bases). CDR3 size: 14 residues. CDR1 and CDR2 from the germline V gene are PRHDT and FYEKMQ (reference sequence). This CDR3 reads CASSLGQSHYEQYF. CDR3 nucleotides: TGTGCCAGCAGCCTAGGACAGAGCCACTACGAGCAGTACTTC.

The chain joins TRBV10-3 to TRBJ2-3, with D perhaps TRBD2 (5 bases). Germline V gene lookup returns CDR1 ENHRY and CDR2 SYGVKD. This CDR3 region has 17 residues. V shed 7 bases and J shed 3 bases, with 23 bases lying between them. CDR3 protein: CAITESGVGSGTDTQYF. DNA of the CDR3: TGTGCCATCACCGAGTCTGGGGTAGGCAGCGGTACAGATACGCAGTATTTT.

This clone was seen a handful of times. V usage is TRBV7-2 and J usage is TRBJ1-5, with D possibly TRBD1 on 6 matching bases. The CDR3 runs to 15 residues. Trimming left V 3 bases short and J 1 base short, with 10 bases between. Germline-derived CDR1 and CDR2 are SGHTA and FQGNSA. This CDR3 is CASSFNRESNQPQHF. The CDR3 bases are TGTGCCAGCAGCTTTAACAGGGAGAGCAATCAGCCCCAGCATTTT.